A selection of T cell receptor beta chains follows, all from one sample in a study of blood T cells in healthy people across ages. TCRdb ran MiXCR on the 5' RACE reads and lists one entry per CDR3 protein. The sample includes some 760,000 distinct CDR3 sequences, 25% of them seen just once. Separately, the same data were catalogued under a study of T cells of mothers and their children.

Sequencing input: blood. These receptors all stem from a boy aged 5 to 17 in good health. The CDR3 runs from the conserved cysteine through the conserved F or W. The D gene is left open where the match is weak. Clone size, where shown, is once, few, many, or a class for clones that have expanded.

TRBV9	few	TRBJ2-7	.	CASSVGAGTVPTEQYF	TGTGCCAGCAGCGTAGGAGCAGGGACGGTCCCTACGGAGCAGTACTTC
TRBV6-2/TRBV6-3	few	TRBJ2-2	.	CASSPWPGELFF	TGTGCCAGCAGCCCCTGGCCCGGGGAGCTGTTTTTT
TRBV15	.	TRBJ2-3	.	CATSRDPEGDTQYF	TGTGCCACCAGCAGAGACCCGGAGGGAGATACGCAGTATTTT
TRBV29-1	.	TRBJ1-1	.	CSVFGKRGHLNTEAFF	TGCAGCGTTTTCGGGAAGCGGGGACACCTGAACACTGAAGCTTTCTTT
TRBV12-3/TRBV12-4	.	TRBJ1-1	.	CASSSGESGNTEAFF	TGTGCCAGCAGTTCCGGCGAATCTGGGAACACTGAAGCTTTCTTT
TRBV28	.	TRBJ2-7	.	CASSNPTDEQYF	TGTGCCAGCAGTAACCCGACAGACGAGCAGTACTTC
TRBV15	few	TRBJ2-7	TRBD1	CATSRDRGLYEQYF	TGTGCCACCAGCAGAGACAGGGGGCTGTACGAGCAGTACTTC
TRBV28	.	TRBJ1-5	.	CASSLTGVLNQPQHF	TGTGCCAGCAGTTTAACAGGTGTCCTAAATCAGCCCCAGCATTTT
TRBV20-1	.	TRBJ2-1	TRBD1	CSATPGTGSYNEQFF	TGCAGTGCTACCCCCGGGACAGGTAGTTACAATGAGCAGTTCTTC
TRBV7-3	few	TRBJ2-1	.	CASSLSPLPRVYEQFF	TGTGCCAGCAGCTTAAGCCCACTTCCGAGAGTCTATGAGCAGTTCTTC
TRBV3-1	.	TRBJ2-5	.	CASSPPPIAETQYF	TGTGCCAGCAGCCCTCCCCCCATCGCAGAGACCCAGTACTTC
TRBV4-3	.	TRBJ2-1	.	CASSQEGTVYNEQFF	TGCGCCAGCAGCCAAGAAGGGACGGTCTACAATGAGCAGTTCTTC
TRBV12-5	few	TRBJ2-1	.	CASGWDQPVSNEQFF	TGTGCTAGTGGTTGGGATCAACCTGTCTCCAATGAGCAGTTCTTC
TRBV20-1	few	TRBJ1-1	.	CSAYPWTGREGTEAFF	TGCAGTGCCTATCCCTGGACGGGGAGAGAGGGCACTGAAGCTTTCTTT
TRBV20-1	few	TRBJ2-1	.	CSARGYRDTYNEQFF	TGCAGTGCTAGAGGCTACAGGGACACCTACAATGAGCAGTTCTTC
TRBV20-1	few	TRBJ1-1	TRBD1	CSAREQFGRGDTEAFF	TGCAGTGCTAGAGAACAATTCGGCAGGGGGGACACTGAAGCTTTCTTT
TRBV20-1	.	TRBJ2-3	.	CSASPSTDTQYF	TGCAGTGCTTCCCCTAGCACAGATACGCAGTATTTT
TRBV28	few	TRBJ2-5	.	CASTRGAIQETQYF	TGTGCCAGCACCCGAGGGGCCATTCAGGAGACCCAGTACTTC
TRBV13	few	TRBJ2-7	.	CASSLPGGAYEQYF	TGTGCCAGCAGCCTGCCCGGCGGGGCCTACGAGCAGTACTTC
TRBV29-1	few	TRBJ2-1	TRBD2	CSVEDLERPSGTGDEQFF	TGCAGCGTTGAAGATCTTGAACGGCCTAGCGGGACTGGAGATGAGCAGTTCTTC
TRBV12-3/TRBV12-4	.	TRBJ2-2	.	CASSRGGNTGELFF	TGTGCCTCCAGCAGGGGGGGAAACACCGGGGAGCTGTTTTTT
TRBV5-5	few	TRBJ2-4	TRBD2	CASSLVERGGFVGNIQYF	TGTGCCAGCAGCTTGGTAGAGCGGGGGGGTTTTGTAGGAAACATTCAGTACTTC
TRBV5-1	.	TRBJ2-7	.	CASSLAWTVGAYEQYF	TGCGCCAGCAGCTTGGCTTGGACAGTTGGGGCCTACGAGCAGTACTTC
TRBV20-1	.	TRBJ1-1	.	CSARAVVTANTEAFF	TGCAGTGCTAGAGCCGTCGTGACAGCTAACACTGAAGCTTTCTTT
TRBV5-1	once	TRBJ2-5	TRBD2	CASSSLAGDDRETQYF	TGCGCCAGCAGCTCCCTAGCGGGGGATGATCGAGAGACCCAGTACTTC
TRBV15	.	TRBJ2-1	.	CATSSQQFEQFF	TGTGCCACCAGCAGCCAACAATTTGAGCAGTTCTTC
TRBV20-1	few	TRBJ1-5	.	CSARDTAQGFQPQHF	TGCAGTGCTAGAGATACGGCCCAAGGGTTTCAGCCCCAGCATTTT
TRBV7-3	few	TRBJ2-6	.	CASSQQASGANVLTF	TGTGCCAGCAGCCAACAAGCGTCTGGGGCCAACGTCCTGACTTTC
TRBV11-1	.	TRBJ2-1	TRBD1	CASSDRDFYNEQFF	TGTGCCAGCAGCGACAGGGATTTCTACAATGAGCAGTTCTTC
TRBV28	.	TRBJ2-5	.	CASTDLGRGSGETQYF	TGTGCCAGCACCGATCTCGGAAGGGGGTCAGGCGAGACCCAGTACTTC
TRBV14	.	TRBJ2-5	.	CASSQDWAGGQETQYF	TGTGCCAGCAGCCAAGATTGGGCGGGCGGGCAAGAGACCCAGTACTTC
TRBV4-1	.	TRBJ2-1	.	CASSQEEGGRGEQFF	TGCGCCAGCAGCCAAGAGGAGGGAGGAAGAGGTGAGCAGTTCTTC
TRBV7-2	.	TRBJ2-1	.	CASSLAVDYLFF	TGTGCCAGCAGCTTAGCAGTGGACTACTTGTTCTTC
TRBV28	.	TRBJ2-7	TRBD1	CASSSAQGAAGHEQYF	TGTGCCAGCAGTTCGGCACAGGGGGCTGCGGGCCACGAGCAGTACTTC
TRBV29-1	.	TRBJ2-1	TRBD2	CSVVGTRLYNEQFF	TGCAGCGTTGTAGGGACTAGGTTATACAATGAGCAGTTCTTC
TRBV29-1	few	TRBJ2-7	TRBD1	CSVDPGQGYEQYF	TGCAGCGTTGACCCGGGACAGGGATACGAGCAGTACTTC
TRBV6-2/TRBV6-3	.	TRBJ2-1	TRBD2	CASSYFGLAGGEYNEQFF	TGTGCCAGCAGTTACTTTGGACTAGCGGGGGGCGAATACAATGAGCAGTTCTTC
TRBV4-1	.	TRBJ2-7	TRBD1	CASSQEVGEQGAHEQYF	TGCGCCAGCAGCCAAGAGGTTGGGGAGCAGGGGGCCCACGAGCAGTACTTC
TRBV10-3	.	TRBJ2-5	.	CAISDSQETQCF	TGTGCCATCAGTGACAGCCAAGAGACCCAGTGCTTC
TRBV6-1	.	TRBJ2-1	TRBD1	CASSDTGTGSHNEQFF	TGTGCCAGCAGTGACACCGGGACAGGTTCCCACAATGAGCAGTTCTTC
TRBV9	.	TRBJ2-1	TRBD2	CASSAQLAGGGNEQFF	TGTGCCAGCAGCGCCCAACTAGCGGGAGGTGGGAATGAGCAGTTCTTC
TRBV12-3/TRBV12-4	few	TRBJ1-5	TRBD1	CASRGQGFGEPQHF	TGTGCCAGCAGGGGACAGGGCTTTGGGGAGCCCCAGCATTTT
TRBV6-6	.	TRBJ1-1	.	CASSYGGDDTEAFF	TGTGCCAGCAGTTACGGAGGGGATGACACTGAAGCTTTCTTT
TRBV7-3	few	TRBJ2-3	.	CASSLDPGDPEYF	TGTGCCAGCAGCTTAGACCCTGGCGACCCGGAGTATTTT
TRBV18	.	TRBJ2-7	TRBD1	CASSPSPGQGGNEQYF	TGTGCCAGCTCACCATCTCCCGGACAGGGGGGGAACGAGCAGTACTTC
TRBV4-2	few	TRBJ2-5	TRBD2	CASSLISGGARETQYF	TGTGCCAGCAGCCTCATTTCCGGGGGGGCCAGAGAGACCCAGTACTTC
TRBV6-5	few	TRBJ1-6	.	CASSSRGPANSPLHF	TGTGCCAGCAGTTCCCGGGGACCCGCGAATTCACCCCTCCACTTT
TRBV5-1	few	TRBJ2-7	.	CASSFPGETYEQYF	TGCGCCAGCAGCTTCCCCGGAGAGACCTACGAGCAGTACTTC
TRBV7-9	.	TRBJ1-6	TRBD1	CASSLGGGPSPLHF	TGTGCCAGCAGCTTAGGAGGGGGCCCTTCACCCCTCCACTTT
TRBV29-1	.	TRBJ2-7	.	CSVELREYEQYF	TGCAGCGTTGAGCTACGGGAGTATGAGCAGTACTTC
TRBV3-1	few	TRBJ2-7	TRBD2	CASGGSGSSYEQYF	TGTGCCAGCGGCGGCAGCGGGAGCTCCTACGAGCAGTACTTC